This TCR beta chain was identified in a study of T cells in Graves' hyperthyroidism and ophthalmopathy. Turning to the study itself: Peripheral blood was collected at initial diagnosis, before any treatment.

This clonotype showed up many times. Researchers took RNA transcripts and amplified the TCR beta CDR3 regions from them. Primed by the HTBI set, a first-round RT-PCR was run on the TCR CDR3. In TCRdb, the multiplex PCR reads were re-called with MiXCR into one record per CDR3 protein. The repertoire includes under 650,000 distinct CDR3 sequences, roughly 15% of them detected once, and less than 4.5% sits in the top ten. Diagnosis of hyperthyroidism was new in patients aged 18 to 65, and its duration was under 2 months. The source material was blood. The clonotype was recovered from a woman younger than 45 with Graves' hyperthyroidism.

Here the CDR3 reads CASSELWGGGYTF. CDR3 in DNA: TGTGCCAGCAGTGAACTGTGGGGCGGAGGCTACACCTTC. The gene calls are TRBV6-1 and TRBJ1-2; weak D call: TRBD1 (5 bases). The CDR3 is 13 residues long. The V gene's germline CDR1 is MNHNS and CDR2 SASEGT. The ends were cut back, 2 bases at V and 8 bases at J, with 12 bases in the middle.